One sample yielded the 2 T cell receptor beta chains listed below, sequenced in a study of blood T cell repertoires in COVID-19. This table comes from immunoSEQ multiplex PCR, and its TCRdb copy is limited to in-frame clones, with some not included. The sample holds under 200,000 clones, about 86% seen once. Sequences were obtained from peripheral blood. The receptors originated from a human donor with acute or convalescent COVID-19. The donor label of this sample is uncertain.

V usage is TRBV2 and J usage is TRBJ1-1, with 9 bases that match TRBD1. The CDR3 spans 14 residues. V trimming: 7 bases; J trimming: 1 base; junction bases outside the gene matches: 4. In germline, CDR1 is SNHLY, CDR2 FYNNEI. CDR3 sequence: CASTRTGENTEAFF. The CDR3 DNA reads as TGTGCCAGCACCCGGACAGGGGAGAACACTGAAGCTTTCTTT.

This chain joins TRBV12-3 or TRBV12-4 and TRBJ2-1; tentative D call: TRBD2 (6 bases). The CDR3 covers 13 residues. Trimming cost V 2 bases and J 9 bases, with 11 bases left between them. The CDR3 nucleotides read TGTGCCAGCAGTTTAACGGAGGGCGCTGAGCAGTTCTTC. As protein: CASSLTEGAEQFF.